What follows are 27 T cell receptor beta chains derived from one specimen sequenced in a study of blood T cell repertoires in COVID-19. The data were produced by immunoSEQ multiplex PCR, yet TCRdb's version contains in-frame clones alone and is incomplete. There are around 150,000 clones in the sample; roughly 80% occur only once, and around 7% lies in the top ten. Sequencing used peripheral blood. The receptor set was obtained from a middle-aged woman with COVID-19, enrolled during active disease.

This chain uses TRBV27 with TRBJ2-2, with D perhaps TRBD1 (6 bases). This CDR3 has 15 amino acids. Deletions cut 6 bases from V and 5 bases from J, with 16 bases between. The germline V gene has CDR1 MNHEY and CDR2 SMNVEV (reference sequence). The CDR3 region has the DNA TGTGCCAGCAGCCAAATCTTCACAGGGACCGGGGAGCTGTTTTTT. It codes for CASSQIFTGTGELFF.

The V and J genes are TRBV28 and TRBJ2-7; D not certain. Trimming shortened V by 6 bases and J by 4 bases, and 10 bases separated the two germline ends. The CDR3 is made up of 12 amino acids. CDR1 and CDR2 from the germline V gene are MDHEN and SYDVKM. CDR3 loop: CASRENGYEQYF. CDR3 DNA: TGTGCCAGCAGGGAGAACGGTTACGAGCAGTACTTC.

The rearrangement uses TRBV5-4 and TRBJ2-3; weak D call: TRBD1 (5 bases). V was clipped by 0 bases and J by 4 bases, with 6 bases between them. Germline V lookup: CDR1 SGHNT, CDR2 YYREEE (reference sequence). This CDR3 spans 13 amino acids. CDR3 region: CASSLGGADTQYF. DNA of the CDR3: TGTGCCAGCAGCTTGGGGGGCGCAGATACGCAGTATTTT.

The chain couples TRBV2 to TRBJ2-7; TRBD1 might be the D (5 bases). V lost 4 bases and J lost 2, with 12 bases in between. The CDR3 extends over 14 amino acids. Germline V gives CDR1 SNHLY, CDR2 FYNNEI. This CDR3 reads CASSANRRAYEQYV. DNA for the CDR3: TGTGCCAGCAGTGCCAACAGGAGAGCCTACGAGCAGTACGTC.

The rearrangement links TRBV19 to TRBJ2-1; 11 bases are shared with TRBD1. V lost 6 bases to trimming and J lost 4 bases; unmatched junction nucleotides: 2. The germline V gene encodes CDR1 LNHDA and CDR2 SQIVND (reference sequence). CDR3 size: 14 residues. The CDR3 DNA is TGTGCCAGTAGCGGGACAGGGGGTTACAATGAGCAGTTCTTC. This gives the protein CASSGTGGYNEQFF.

This clone has a single count. The V gene is TRBV19, the J gene TRBJ2-2; 7 nucleotides align to TRBD1. Trimming took 7 bases from V and 6 from J; bases not matched to a gene: 5. The CDR3 runs to 13 residues. Per germline, CDR1 LNHDA and CDR2 SQIVND (reference sequence). CDR3 loop: CASNAGGSGELFF. As DNA, the CDR3 is TGTGCCAGTAACGCAGGGGGATCCGGGGAGCTGTTTTTT.

The chain combines TRBV3-1 (or the pseudogene TRBV3-2) with TRBJ2-2; 8 bases align to TRBD2. After removal of 2 bases from V and 3 bases from J, the junction contained 11 bases not matched to a gene. The CDR3 consists of 18 residues. The germline gives CDR1 LGHDT, CDR2 YNNKEL (reference sequence). CDR3 nucleotide sequence: TGTGCCAGCAGCCAAAGCTGGAAGAGCGGGAGTTACACCGGGGAGCTGTTTTTT. This translates into CASSQSWKSGSYTGELFF.

The chain couples TRBV28 to TRBJ1-4, with D hard to call. The CDR3 runs 16 residues. The V and J ends lost 0 bases and 3 bases respectively, with 11 bases between them. Germline CDR1 MDHEN, CDR2 SYDVKM. CDR3 in amino acids: CASSLCGERANEKLFF. The CDR3, as DNA: TGTGCCAGCAGTTTATGCGGGGAGCGGGCTAATGAAAAACTGTTTTTT. The full variable domain, in which reference TRBV28 and TRBJ1-4 provide the parts outside the CDR3, is DVKVTQSSRYLVKRTGEKVFLECVQDMDHENMFWYRQDPGLGLRLIYFSYDVKMKEKGDIPEGYSVSREKKERFSLILESASTNQTSMYLCASSLCGERANEKLFFGSGTQLSVL.

The rearrangement uses TRBV30 and TRBJ1-6; no definite D call. Germline V CDR1 and CDR2: GTSNPN, SVGIG (reference sequence). V lost 5 bases to trimming and J lost 8 bases, with 10 bases between them. The CDR3 runs 12 residues. CDR3 sequence: CAWGQLHSPLHF. CDR3 nucleotides: TGTGCCTGGGGCCAACTCCATTCACCCCTCCACTTT.

DNA for the CDR3: TGTGCCAGCAGATTTACAGGGGCGCGAGCTAACTATGGCTACACCTTC. Residues: CASRFTGARANYGYTF. The genes are TRBV5-5 and TRBJ1-2, with 7 bases matching TRBD1. Germline CDR1 SGHKS, CDR2 YYEKEE (reference sequence). This CDR3 comprises 16 residues. After removal of 5 bases from V and 0 bases from J, the junction contained 10 bases not matched to a gene.

This rearrangement joins TRBV28 to TRBJ2-7, with TRBD2 matching over 9 bases. V trimming: 7 bases; J trimming: 7 bases; junction bases outside the gene matches: 14. Germline loops: CDR1 MDHEN, CDR2 SYDVKM. This CDR3 contains 15 residues. CDR3 residues: CASKFGSGGRGEQYF. The CDR3 bases are TGTGCCAGCAAATTCGGGTCAGGCGGGAGGGGAGAGCAGTACTTC. Full variable domain (missing parts from reference TRBV28 and TRBJ2-7): DVKVTQSSRYLVKRTGEKVFLECVQDMDHENMFWYRQDPGLGLRLIYFSYDVKMKEKGDIPEGYSVSREKKERFSLILESASTNQTSMYLCASKFGSGGRGEQYFGPGTRLTVT.

This clone was counted only a few times. The chain combines TRBV18 with TRBJ2-5, with D tentatively TRBD1 (5 bases). The CDR3 is 13 amino acids. Per germline, CDR1 KGHSH and CDR2 LQKENI. V was shortened by 5 bases and J by 1 base, with 8 bases between the two germline ends. The chain's CDR3 is CASSSDIQETQYF. The CDR3 coding sequence is TGTGCCAGCTCATCGGACATCCAAGAGACCCAGTACTTC.

The rearrangement joins TRBV25-1 to TRBJ1-4; tentative D call: TRBD1 (5 bases). The CDR3 is made up of 13 amino acids. CDR1 and CDR2 (germline): MGHDK, SYGVNS. Trimming pared 9 bases from V and 10 bases from J, leaving 18 bases between. CDR3 coding DNA: TGTGCCAGTAGCCCCGGGGGTTTAGGAAAACTGTTTTTT. This encodes CASSPGGLGKLFF.

In its sample, this clone was seen a few times. The chain links TRBV2 to TRBJ1-1; no definite D call. Germline CDR1 is SNHLY and CDR2 is FYNNEI. Trimming took 3 bases from V and 0 from J, leaving 5 bases between them. The CDR3 contains 13 residues. DNA for the CDR3: TGTGCCAGCAGTGACACTATGAACACTGAAGCTTTCTTT. Its protein is CASSDTMNTEAFF.

V usage is TRBV9 and J usage is TRBJ1-6; D is perhaps TRBD1 (5 bases). Deletions cut 4 bases from V and 6 bases from J, with 14 bases between. The length of the CDR3 is 15 residues. Germline-derived CDR1 and CDR2 are SGDLS and YYNGEE. CDR3: CASSPGTVSNSPLHF. Here the CDR3 DNA reads TGTGCCAGCAGCCCGGGGACTGTATCTAATTCACCCCTCCACTTT.

This chain connects TRBV24-1 to TRBJ1-5; 9 bases map to TRBD1. V shed 3 bases, J shed 2 bases, and the junction held 4 bases outside the gene matches. CDR3 length: 16 residues. Germline V gene lookup returns CDR1 KGHDR and CDR2 SFDVKD. As DNA, the CDR3 is TGTGCCACCAGTGATCACAGGGGGCAAGGCAATCAGCCCCAGCATTTT. It codes for CATSDHRGQGNQPQHF.

This clone occurred once. The chain uses TRBV6-5 and TRBJ2-1, with D unresolved. The CDR3 loop spans 15 amino acids. With 0 bases removed from V and 7 bases from J, the gap between germline ends came to 13 bases. CDR1 and CDR2 (germline): MNHEY, SVGAGI. The CDR3 DNA is TGTGCCAGCAGTTACTCGACTGGTCTATCGAATGAGCAGTTCTTC. Protein sequence: CASSYSTGLSNEQFF.

This clone has a count of ten or more. The chain has TRBV6-1 and TRBJ2-7; unclear D gene. V dropped 0 bases and J dropped 6 bases, with 12 bases sitting between them. The germline V gene has CDR1 MNHNS and CDR2 SASEGT. The CDR3 extends over 14 amino acids. CDR3 amino acids: CASSEAPTTSEQYV. Here the CDR3 DNA reads TGTGCCAGCAGTGAAGCCCCAACAACGTCCGAGCAGTACGTC.

V and J are TRBV19 and TRBJ2-4, with unresolved D. The CDR3 is 12 residues long. Trimming removed 10 bases at V and 4 bases at J, with 11 bases between. Germline V gene lookup returns CDR1 LNHDA and CDR2 SQIVND (reference sequence). In nucleotides, the CDR3 is TGTGCCACGTTCGACGGGAAAAACATTCAGTACTTC. Its protein product is CATFDGKNIQYF.

This chain uses TRBV5-6 with TRBJ2-2; 7 bases line up with TRBD1. The ends lost 1 base at V and 4 bases at J; junction bases unmatched: 7. The germline V gene has CDR1 SGHDT and CDR2 YYEEEE. The CDR3 covers 16 residues. The CDR3 protein is CASSLIWDRVTGELFF. The CDR3 coding sequence is TGTGCCAGCAGCTTGATCTGGGACAGAGTCACCGGGGAGCTGTTTTTT.

This clone was detected many times. The chain links TRBV29-1 to TRBJ2-7; 7 nucleotides align to TRBD1. Trimming cost V 7 bases and J 5 bases; bases outside gene matches: 11. The V gene's germline CDR1 is SQVTM and CDR2 ANQGSEA. CDR3 length equals 13 residues. This CDR3 reads CSALTGLGNEQYF. In DNA, the CDR3 is TGCAGCGCCCTGACAGGGCTAGGGAACGAGCAGTACTTC.

The sample holds a few counts of this clone. The genes are TRBV3-1 (or the pseudogene TRBV3-2) and TRBJ1-1; D may be TRBD1 (5 bases). V was cut by 3 bases and J by 9 bases, with 14 bases left in between. CDR1 LGHDT and CDR2 YNNKEL come from the germline V gene (reference sequence). CDR3 length: 13 amino acids. The CDR3 sequence is CASSQMGQGKAFF. The CDR3 bases are TGTGCCAGCAGCCAGATGGGGCAGGGCAAAGCTTTCTTT.

This clone was found a few times. This rearrangement joins TRBV29-1 to TRBJ1-2, with D maybe TRBD1 (5 bases). Germline CDR1 is SQVTM and CDR2 is ANQGSEA. This CDR3 region has 11 residues. V lost 7 bases and J 8 bases, leaving 14 bases between the germline ends. CDR3 coding DNA: TGCAGCGCCCAGGGTGGGTACGGCTACACCTTC. Its protein product is CSAQGGYGYTF.

V usage is TRBV5-4 and J usage is TRBJ2-1; unclear D gene. CDR3 length: 15 residues. V was shortened by 5 bases and J by 6 bases, with 18 bases between the two germline ends. The germline gives CDR1 SGHNT, CDR2 YYREEE (reference sequence). The CDR3 sequence is CASRADSRISNEQFF. Written as DNA, the CDR3 is TGTGCCAGCAGAGCCGACTCGAGGATTAGCAATGAGCAGTTCTTC. Using reference TRBV5-4 and TRBJ2-1 for the parts outside the CDR3, the full variable domain is ETGVTQSPTHLIKTRGQQVTLRCSSQSGHNTVSWYQQALGQGPQFIFQYYREEENGRGNFPPRFSGLQFPNYSSELNVNALELDDSALYLCASRADSRISNEQFFGPGTRLTVL.

The chain couples TRBV7-3 to TRBJ2-3; perhaps TRBD2 as D (5 bases). The V gene's germline CDR1 is SGHTA and CDR2 FQGTGA. Trimming removed 5 bases from V and 4 bases from J, with 13 bases in between. The CDR3 spans 14 residues. CDR3 in amino acids: CASSPIGRADTQYF. The CDR3 DNA reads as TGTGCCAGCAGCCCAATTGGGCGGGCAGATACGCAGTATTTT.

The chain employs TRBV4-1 and TRBJ2-1; D call uncertain. This CDR3 has 13 amino acids. Germline CDR1 reads MGHRA; CDR2 reads YSYEKL. Trimming pared 0 bases from V and 9 bases from J, leaving 9 bases between. The chain's CDR3 is CASSQDQAFEQFF. In DNA form, the CDR3 reads TGCGCCAGCAGCCAAGATCAAGCGTTTGAGCAGTTCTTC.

This clone came up a few times. The chain links TRBV7-8 to TRBJ1-5, with D possibly being TRBD1 (5 bases). The CDR3 runs to 21 residues. From germline, CDR1 is SGHVS and CDR2 FQNEAQ. V gave up 5 bases and J gave up 11 bases, with 40 bases separating them. The CDR3 region has the DNA TGTGCCAGCAGCCCTCAGGGCCTGAGCCTCGGTATGGGAGGGTCCCTTTGGGCCCAGCATTTT. Encoded protein: CASSPQGLSLGMGGSLWAQHF.